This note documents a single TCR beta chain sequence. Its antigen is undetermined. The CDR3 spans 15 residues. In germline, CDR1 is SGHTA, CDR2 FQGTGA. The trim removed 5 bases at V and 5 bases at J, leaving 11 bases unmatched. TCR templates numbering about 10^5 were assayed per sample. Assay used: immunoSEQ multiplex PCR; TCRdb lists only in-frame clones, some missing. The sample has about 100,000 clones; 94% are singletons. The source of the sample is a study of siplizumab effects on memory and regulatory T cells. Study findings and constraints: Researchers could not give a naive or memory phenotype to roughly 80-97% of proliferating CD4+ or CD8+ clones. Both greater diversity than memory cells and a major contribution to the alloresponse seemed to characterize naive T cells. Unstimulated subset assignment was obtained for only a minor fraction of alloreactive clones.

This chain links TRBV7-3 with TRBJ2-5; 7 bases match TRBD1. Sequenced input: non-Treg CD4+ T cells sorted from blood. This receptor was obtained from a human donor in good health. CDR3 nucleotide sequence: TGTGCCAGCAGCGCCCTGGGACAGATGTCGGAGACCCAGTACTTC. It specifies CASSALGQMSETQYF.